Sequencing of this TCR beta chain was carried out in a study of blood T cell repertoires in COVID-19 (dated by TCRdb to about 2020). Study-level background: Samples from collaborators originated in the United States, Italy and Spain and spanned both the acute and convalescent phases of COVID-19. Sample metadata almost always included a de-identified subject ID, COVID-19 status, age in years and sex. Subjects who had been exposed to COVID-19, were actively infected with it, or had recovered from it provided the deeply sampled blood TCRbeta repertoires that made up the dataset. Where HLA class I and class II types were available, the types were taken from metadata supplied by the sample provider, not from assay-based typing. The samples were drawn from the first 160 participants of the ongoing ImmuneRACE study and from 1,254 subjects provided by 6 global collaborators. The repertoires were released in a freely available public database meant as a resource for research on the immune response to SARS-CoV-2. The prospective study material was composed of cDNA or gDNA derived from T cells, B-cell-depleted T cells, or PBMCs. Study-wide findings and limitations: The quantity of clinical and demographic metadata differed by source and by participant and was supplied without curation.

The collaborating institutions used their own protocols to collect whole blood in K2EDTA tubes. Collaborator samples were shipped for TCRbeta analysis as frozen whole blood, isolated PBMCs, or DNA extracted from either sample type. TCRbeta CDR3 regions were amplified from genomic DNA using the immunoSEQ Assay, a bias-controlled multiplex PCR. Per the original workflow: The number of nucleated cells in each sample was estimated from the amplification of reference gene primers within the assay. To quantify the absolute abundance of each unique TCRbeta CDR3 rearrangement, sequence reads were collapsed and filtered. For each sample, productive Simpson clonality was calculated as the square root of Simpson's diversity index over productive rearrangements. Here the immuneACCESS table is served through TCRdb, limited to in-frame sequences with V and J called. Missing clones are a known gap in these copies; in checked studies unresolved V genes cover under half, and the rest lacks a known reason. V and J calls plus clone size are reproduced from that table; the DNA served to infer D and trimming. The sample yields about 67,000 clones; about 89% were counted once. The ten biggest clones cover approximately 5.6% of the sample.

Per the germline V gene (reference sequence), LNHDA is the CDR1 and SQIVND is the CDR2. The germline ends are 18 bases apart after V is trimmed by 5 bases and J by 7 bases. The CDR3 sequence holds 16 residues, the cysteine and phenylalanine included. CDR3 DNA is the only sequence kept; it has 48 bases, read in frame from the first base. A remark on this clone: Which antigen it targets is not known. Base qualities are not recorded, but no much larger clone differs from it by a single base.

Recombination connected TRBV19 to TRBJ1-6; the D gene is perhaps TRBD1, on 6 matching bases. This clonotype was obtained from a man aged 45-65 years with active COVID-19. The source material was peripheral blood. The CDR3 protein: CASSLGSRGRNSPLHF. The bases read TGTGCCAGTAGTTTAGGTTCCAGGGGAAGAAATTCACCCCTCCACTTT.